The 18 T cell receptor beta chains below come from one sample, sequenced in a study of T cells in localized non-small cell lung cancer. The repertoire was sequenced with immunoSEQ multiplex PCR; TCRdb's copy has only in-frame clones and lacks some. The data contain over 25,000 clones, less than 95% of them singletons. Sequencing used peripheral blood, obtained before any cancer treatment. Every receptor here comes from a woman aged 35-70 years with stage I lung adenocarcinoma.

V is TRBV5-1 and J is TRBJ2-3, with D perhaps TRBD1 or TRBD2 (5 bases each). Germline loops: CDR1 SGHRS, CDR2 YFSETQ. The CDR3 has 14 residues. V dropped 7 bases and J dropped 2 bases, with 14 bases sitting between them. CDR3 protein: CASRPGQATDTQYF. Written as DNA, the CDR3 is TGCGCCAGCCGCCCGGGGCAGGCCACAGATACGCAGTATTTT. The full variable domain, rest sourced from reference TRBV5-1 and TRBJ2-3, is KAGVTQTPRYLIKTRGQQVTLSCSPISGHRSVSWYQQTPGQGLQFLFEYFSETQRNKGNFPGRFSGRQFSNSRSEMNVSTLELGDSALYLCASRPGQATDTQYFGPGTRLTVL.

The count of this clone is one. This chain uses TRBV7-2 with TRBJ2-3; possible D gene TRBD2, 6 bases. Trimming shortened V by 3 bases and J by 4 bases, and 14 bases separated the two germline ends. Germline V gives CDR1 SGHTA, CDR2 FQGNSA. The CDR3 sequence is 15 residues long. CDR3 protein: CASSFVGGGADTQYF. Here the CDR3 DNA reads TGTGCCAGCAGCTTCGTGGGAGGCGGGGCAGATACGCAGTATTTT.

This chain links TRBV10-2 with TRBJ1-2, with TRBD1 matching 8 bases. The V and J ends lost 2 bases and 2 bases, in that order; junction bases with no gene match: 4. From germline, CDR1 is WSHSY and CDR2 SAAADI. The CDR3 covers 15 residues. The CDR3 DNA follows: TGCGCCAGCAGTGAGAGGCAGGGGGCGAACTATGGCTACACCTTC. Translation gives CASSERQGANYGYTF.

This clone occurred once. The chain links TRBV4-2 to TRBJ1-1, with D possibly TRBD1 on 6 matching bases. V was shortened by 4 bases and J by 5 bases, with 14 bases between the two germline ends. Germline-derived CDR1 and CDR2 are LGHNA and YNFKEQ. The CDR3 length is 14 residues. This chain's CDR3 is CASSRGGLETEAFF. CDR3 in DNA: TGTGCCAGCAGCCGTGGGGGGCTGGAGACTGAAGCTTTCTTT.

The genes are TRBV7-2 and TRBJ2-7; D tentatively fits TRBD1 or TRBD2 (5 bases each). This CDR3 region has 16 residues. Trimming pared 0 bases from V and 0 bases from J, leaving 12 bases between. The germline gives CDR1 SGHTA, CDR2 FQGNSA. The CDR3 loop reads CASSLASGAGSYEQYF. In DNA form, the CDR3 reads TGTGCCAGCAGCTTAGCCTCCGGGGCCGGCTCCTACGAGCAGTACTTC.

The rearrangement links TRBV15 to TRBJ1-6; D remains unclear. The V end lost 0 bases, the J end lost 7 bases, and 10 bases lay between the germline ends. The CDR3 length is 15 residues. The germline V gene has CDR1 LNHNV and CDR2 YYDKDF (reference sequence). CDR3 amino acids: CATSRDLGNNSPLHF. The CDR3 nucleotides read TGTGCCACCAGCAGAGATCTGGGGAACAATTCACCCCTCCACTTT.

This clone came up a few times. The rearrangement links TRBV18 to TRBJ1-5; possible D gene TRBD1, 6 bases. The CDR3 is made up of 14 amino acids. Deletions cut 4 bases from V and 6 bases from J, with 13 bases between. Germline CDR1 and CDR2: KGHSH and LQKENI. CDR3 amino acids: CASSLQGWGQPQHF. For the CDR3, the DNA is TGTGCCAGCTCACTGCAGGGGTGGGGTCAGCCCCAGCATTTT.

This clone has a single count. This chain's CDR3 is CASGAGRGEAFF. CDR3 nucleotides: TGTGCCTCCGGGGCGGGCCGAGGTGAAGCTTTCTTT. This chain connects TRBV10-3 to TRBJ1-1; D may be TRBD1 (5 bases). Germline-derived CDR1 and CDR2 are ENHRY and SYGVKD. V lost 11 bases and J lost 7, with 17 bases in between. This CDR3 contains 12 residues.

The gene calls are TRBV11-2 and TRBJ2-3, with 8 nucleotides matching TRBD1. With V trimmed by 5 bases and J by 0 bases, 4 bases remained unmatched. This CDR3 has 15 residues. Germline V gene sequence: CDR1 SGHAT, CDR2 FQNNGV. The CDR3 region has the DNA TGTGCCAGCAGCGCGGGACAGGCAAGCACAGATACGCAGTATTTT. It is translated as CASSAGQASTDTQYF. Supplemented by reference TRBV11-2 and TRBJ2-3, the full variable domain reads EAGVAQSPRYKIIEKRQSVAFWCNPISGHATLYWYQQILGQGPKLLIQFQNNGVVDDSQLPKDRFSAERLKGVDSTLKIQPAKLEDSAVYLCASSAGQASTDTQYFGPGTRLTVL.

V usage is TRBV7-2 and J usage is TRBJ2-7; D gene uncertain. The V gene's germline CDR1 is SGHTA and CDR2 FQGNSA. V was trimmed by 2 bases and J by 3 bases, leaving 5 bases between them. CDR3 size: 12 residues. This CDR3 is CASSLQNYEQYF. The CDR3 DNA is TGTGCCAGCAGCTTACAAAACTACGAGCAGTACTTC.

The chain combines TRBV7-9 with TRBJ1-6; D is undetermined. This CDR3 has 13 residues. Between the trimmed V and J ends, which lost 6 bases and 11 bases, there was a span of 14 bases. The germline V gene encodes CDR1 SEHNR and CDR2 FQNEAQ (reference sequence). The CDR3 loop is CASSSTNGAPLHF. In DNA form, the CDR3 reads TGTGCCAGCAGTAGCACGAATGGAGCACCCCTCCACTTT.

The V call is TRBV5-1, the J call TRBJ1-2; 8 bases fit TRBD1. CDR1 SGHRS and CDR2 YFSETQ come from the germline V gene. Trimming at V came to 2 bases and at J to 4 bases, leaving 7 bases not matched to a gene. This CDR3 is built from 15 residues. The CDR3 DNA reads as TGCGCCAGCAGCTTTCCGGGACAGGACATCTATGGCTACACCTTC. It encodes CASSFPGQDIYGYTF.

This rearrangement joins TRBV6-1 to TRBJ1-5, with D possibly matching TRBD1 (5 bases). The CDR3 is 13 residues long. Looked up from germline, CDR1 is MNHNS and CDR2 is SASEGT. The germline V and J ends were trimmed by 6 bases and 6 bases, with 12 bases remaining between them. In DNA form, the CDR3 reads TGTGCCAGCAGGGCGGGGGGGTTTCAGCCCCAGCATTTT. Amino acid sequence: CASRAGGFQPQHF.

The V gene is TRBV30, the J gene TRBJ2-5; the match to TRBD1 covers 7 bases. Trimming at V came to 1 base and at J to 6 bases, leaving 8 bases not matched to a gene. The CDR3 covers 14 residues. The germline V gene encodes CDR1 GTSNPN and CDR2 SVGIG (reference sequence). The CDR3 sequence is CAWSGSGGRKTQYF. CDR3 bases: TGTGCCTGGAGTGGGTCAGGGGGTCGAAAGACCCAGTACTTC.

V usage is TRBV7-2 and J usage is TRBJ2-7; 12 bases map to TRBD2. The CDR3 consists of 18 residues. In germline, CDR1 is SGHTA, CDR2 FQGNSA. Germline trimming cut 1 base from V and 0 bases from J; bases unmatched to any gene: 7. The CDR3 DNA sequence: TGTGCCAGCAGCTTAGAACTAGCGGGGGGCCCAAACTCCTACGAGCAGTACTTC. This gives the protein CASSLELAGGPNSYEQYF.

The chain is built from TRBV11-3 and TRBJ2-3; no clear D gene. This CDR3 is built from 12 residues. Trimming took off 3 bases at V and 6 bases at J, with 7 bases between the two ends. Germline assignment: CDR1 SGHNT and CDR2 YENEEA. CDR3 nucleotide sequence: TGTGCCAGCAGCTTCGAGTTGGATACGCAGTATTTT. Translation: CASSFELDTQYF.

This clone has only one observation. V and J are TRBV15 and TRBJ1-5; D unresolved. Trimming left V 1 base short and J 10 bases short, with 8 bases between. Germline V gives CDR1 LNHNV, CDR2 YYDKDF (reference sequence). This CDR3 has 12 residues. CDR3 in amino acids: CATSRAGGPQHF. CDR3 sequence (DNA): TGTGCCACCAGCAGAGCAGGTGGCCCCCAGCATTTT.

The chain recombines TRBV14 with TRBJ2-3; no clear D. V lost 4 bases and J lost 4, with 15 bases in between. The CDR3 has 15 residues. Germline V gene data show CDR1 as SGHDN and CDR2 as FVKESK. The CDR3 spells CASSLSRNRADTQYF. The CDR3 region has the DNA TGTGCCAGCAGCCTCAGTCGCAACCGGGCAGATACGCAGTATTTT.